These 5 T cell receptor beta chains share one sample of origin, sequenced in a study of control samples from healthy donors and cancer patients. Generated by immunoSEQ multiplex PCR, the TCRdb table keeps only in-frame clones and is missing some. The table has about 110,000 clones, 70% to 85% seen once; the top ten hold 6.5%. Sequencing was performed on blood. The receptors here all came from a man in his late teens or twenties in good health.

The chain links TRBV9 to TRBJ1-6, with D tentatively TRBD1 (5 bases). This CDR3 has 15 amino acids. V was trimmed by 4 bases and J by 5 bases, leaving 13 bases between them. Looked up from germline, CDR1 is SGDLS and CDR2 is YYNGEE. In nucleotides, the CDR3 is TGTGCCAGCAGCCCCGGGACTGCCGATAATTCACCCCTCCACTTT. Translating it yields CASSPGTADNSPLHF.

The rearrangement uses TRBV5-5 and TRBJ1-5; D is unresolved. The CDR3 sequence is 14 residues long. Germline CDR1 and CDR2: SGHKS and YYEKEE (reference sequence). Between the trimmed V and J ends, which lost 3 bases and 6 bases, there was a span of 13 bases. The CDR3 coding sequence is TGTGCCAGCAGCTCGACCTTTGAGCGTCAGCCCCAGCATTTT. Translation: CASSSTFERQPQHF.

The chain is built from TRBV20-1 and TRBJ2-7, with a possible D match to TRBD2 (6 bases). This CDR3 contains 12 residues. Per germline, CDR1 DFQATT and CDR2 SNEGSKA (reference sequence). The V and J ends lost 3 bases and 3 bases respectively, with 9 bases between them. The CDR3 sequence is CSASGDFYEQYF. CDR3 DNA sequence: TGCAGTGCTAGTGGGGACTTCTACGAGCAGTACTTC.

The chain links TRBV29-1 to TRBJ2-7; possible D gene TRBD2, 5 bases. Germline CDR1 and CDR2: SQVTM and ANQGSEA. The CDR3 runs 13 residues. V was cut by 7 bases and J by 2 bases, with 15 bases left in between. CDR3 in DNA: TGCAGCGCCCGGAGACTAAACACCTACGAGCAGTACTTC. Translation gives CSARRLNTYEQYF.

Details on this clone: At one boundary the junction diverges from the germline segment, which might be a read error. This sample also contains other DNA sequences that code for the same CDR3. In DNA form, the CDR3 reads TGTGCCAGTAGCGTATGGGCCACAGGGGGCCCAGATACGCAGTATTTT. It is translated as CASSVWATGGPDTQYF. The J gene is TRBJ2-3, the V gene TRBV9; 9 nucleotides agree with TRBD1. The CDR3 covers 16 residues. Germline loops: CDR1 SGDLS, CDR2 YYNGEE. Using reference TRBV9 and TRBJ2-3 for the parts outside the CDR3, the full variable domain is DSGVTQTPKHLITATGQRVTLRCSPRSGDLSVYWYQQSLDQGLQFLIQYYNGEERAKGNILERFSAQQFPDLHSELNLSSLELGDSALYFCASSVWATGGPDTQYFGPGTRLTVL.